These 20 T cell receptor beta chains share one sample of origin, sequenced in a study of T-cell reconstitution after alpha-beta-depleted transplantation in children. It was with unique molecular identifiers that the TCRbeta library was prepared. TCRdb redid the calling of the PCR reads with MiXCR, one entry per CDR3 protein. Among fewer than 550,000 distinct CDR3 sequences, roughly 10% were seen once, and the ten largest hold approximately 5%. The starting material was PBMCs from the stem cell graft donor, obtained from the stem cell graft. Receptors were obtained from a human donor who donated a stem cell graft to a child with acute myeloid leukemia.

This rearrangement joins TRBV7-9 to TRBJ2-3; no definite D call. V lost 4 bases and J lost 4, with 21 bases in between. In germline, CDR1 is SEHNR, CDR2 FQNEAQ (reference sequence). The CDR3 spans 17 residues. CDR3 sequence: CASSSLAASSAADTQYF. For the CDR3, the DNA is TGTGCCAGCAGCTCCTTGGCGGCATCCTCAGCCGCAGATACGCAGTATTTT.

The chain recombines TRBV6-1 with TRBJ2-3; D not certain. Trimming removed 6 bases at V and 2 bases at J, with 15 bases between. CDR1 is MNHNS, CDR2 SASEGT, per germline. This CDR3 is built from 15 residues. The CDR3 DNA is TGTGCCAGCAGACCTTACGCCGGATACACAGATACGCAGTATTTT. This translates into CASRPYAGYTDTQYF.

This clonotype was found a few times. CDR3 region: CASASTSGSTDTQYF. Here the CDR3 DNA reads TGTGCCAGCGCTTCGACTAGCGGTAGCACAGATACGCAGTATTTT. The chain carries TRBV7-9 and TRBJ2-3; TRBD2 matches at 9 bases. Trimming took 8 bases from V and 0 from J; bases not matched to a gene: 6. The CDR3 is 15 amino acids. Germline values: CDR1 SEHNR, CDR2 FQNEAQ (reference sequence). The full variable domain, in which reference TRBV7-9 and TRBJ2-3 provide the parts outside the CDR3, is DTGVSQNPRHKITKRGQNVTFRCDPISEHNRLYWYRQTLGQGPEFLTYFQNEAQLEKSRLLSDRFSAERPKGSFSTLEIQRTEQGDSAMYLCASASTSGSTDTQYFGPGTRLTVL.

The chain joins TRBV20-1 to TRBJ1-6, with no clear D. The V end was cut by 0 bases, the J end by 3 bases, with 6 bases between. The germline V gene has CDR1 DFQATT and CDR2 SNEGSKA (reference sequence). This CDR3 has 14 residues. The CDR3 DNA is TGCAGTGCTAGAGATCCAGTCTATAATTCACCCCTCCACTTT. It yields the protein CSARDPVYNSPLHF.

The chain is built from TRBV5-1 and TRBJ2-7, with D uncertain. Germline loops: CDR1 SGHRS, CDR2 YFSETQ. V lost 7 bases, J lost 0 bases, and 14 bases lay in between. This CDR3 is 14 amino acids long. Here the CDR3 DNA reads TGCGCCAGCGGTCTTATTGGGGACTCCTACGAGCAGTACTTC. Amino acid sequence: CASGLIGDSYEQYF.

This clonotype was detected only a few times. The chain links TRBV5-1 to TRBJ1-2; 10 bases line up with TRBD1. Per the germline V gene, CDR1 is SGHRS and CDR2 is YFSETQ. The V gene end was trimmed by 4 bases and the J gene end by 2 bases; junction bases not matched to a gene: 8. This CDR3 has 16 residues. The CDR3 DNA reads TGCGCCAGCAGCGACATTGGGACAGGGGCGAACTATGGCTACACCTTC. Amino acid sequence: CASSDIGTGANYGYTF. Full variable domain (rest looked up from reference TRBV5-1 and TRBJ1-2): KAGVTQTPRYLIKTRGQQVTLSCSPISGHRSVSWYQQTPGQGLQFLFEYFSETQRNKGNFPGRFSGRQFSNSRSEMNVSTLELGDSALYLCASSDIGTGANYGYTFGSGTRLTVV.

As to this clonotype: A much bigger clone sits one base away, suggesting this may be a read error. The chain uses TRBV20-1 and TRBJ2-1; 12 nucleotides match TRBD2. The CDR3 has 18 residues. Per germline, CDR1 DFQATT and CDR2 SNEGSKA (reference sequence). The chain's CDR3 is CCARETSGGPRSYNEQFF. The CDR3 DNA is TGCTGTGCTAGAGAAACTAGCGGGGGGCCCCGCTCCTACAATGAGCAGTTCTTC.

This clonotype was counted at least ten times. The gene calls are TRBV20-1 and TRBJ2-1; D tentatively fits TRBD1 or TRBD2 (6 bases each). Trimming took 1 base from V and 7 from J, leaving 11 bases between them. CDR1 and CDR2 from the germline V gene are DFQATT and SNEGSKA (reference sequence). This CDR3 has 13 amino acids. The CDR3 nucleotides read TGCAGTGCTAGAGCGGGGGCCCTAAATGAGCAGTTCTTC. Encoded protein: CSARAGALNEQFF.

This clonotype showed up just a few times. The V call is TRBV20-1, the J call TRBJ2-1, with 7 nucleotides matching TRBD2. The V and J ends lost 2 bases and 7 bases, in that order; junction bases with no gene match: 14. This CDR3 is built from 16 residues. The germline gives CDR1 DFQATT, CDR2 SNEGSKA (reference sequence). CDR3 region: CSARPYFAGAGNEQFF. The CDR3 DNA sequence: TGCAGTGCTAGACCTTACTTCGCGGGAGCGGGGAATGAGCAGTTCTTC.

In its sample, this clonotype was seen a few times. The rearrangement uses TRBV24-1 and TRBJ2-3; TRBD2 agrees at 7 bases. The J segment lost 3 bases and the V segment lost 3 bases, leaving 5 bases of the junction unmatched. This CDR3 is 15 amino acids long. The V gene's germline CDR1 is KGHDR and CDR2 SFDVKD. CDR3 sequence (DNA): TGTGCCACCAGTGATCACCGTAGCGGGACAGATACGCAGTATTTT. It codes for CATSDHRSGTDTQYF.

This clonotype was picked up a small number of times. The rearrangement joins TRBV7-2 to TRBJ2-7; 8 bases match TRBD1. Germline CDR1 SGHTA, CDR2 FQGNSA. Trimming took 4 bases from V and 3 from J; bases not matched to a gene: 8. This CDR3 contains 15 residues. CDR3 DNA sequence: TGTGCCAGCAGCTCCCGGGACAGGAGAGACTACGAGCAGTACGTC. Translating it yields CASSSRDRRDYEQYV.

This clonotype was detected only once. This chain joins TRBV29-1 and TRBJ1-1; D possibly corresponds to TRBD1 (5 bases). V lost 3 bases and J 0 bases, leaving 11 bases between the germline ends. CDR1 and CDR2 (germline): SQVTM, ANQGSEA. CDR3 length: 14 residues. CDR3 protein: CSVDIRGVNTEAFF. The DNA of the CDR3 is TGCAGCGTTGACATACGAGGGGTGAACACTGAAGCTTTCTTT.

This clonotype has a count of ten or more. The rearrangement links TRBV18 to TRBJ2-7; D assignment may be TRBD1 or TRBD2 (5 bases each). V was cut by 5 bases and J by 2 bases, with 10 bases left in between. Looked up from germline, CDR1 is KGHSH and CDR2 is LQKENI. The CDR3 extends over 13 amino acids. The CDR3 here is CASSGDVAYEQYF. The CDR3 DNA is TGTGCCAGCTCAGGGGACGTGGCCTACGAGCAGTACTTC.

This clonotype was observed a handful of times. The chain recombines TRBV29-1 with TRBJ1-1; D not certain. Germline CDR1 and CDR2: SQVTM and ANQGSEA. The CDR3 runs 11 residues. V was trimmed by 6 bases and J by 1 base, leaving 6 bases between them. The CDR3 DNA sequence: TGCAGCGTCCCAAGGAACACTGAAGCTTTCTTT. This translates into CSVPRNTEAFF.

This clonotype was seen a few times. This sequence joins TRBV20-1 and TRBJ1-6, with 12 bases identical to TRBD1. The V and J ends lost 2 bases and 10 bases, in that order; junction bases with no gene match: 6. Germline lookup yields CDR1 DFQATT and CDR2 SNEGSKA (reference sequence). The CDR3 length is 15 residues. CDR3 residues: CSARSGTGGLSPLHF. For the CDR3, the DNA is TGCAGTGCTAGATCCGGGACAGGGGGCTTGTCACCCCTCCACTTT.

This clonotype was counted only a few times. The V gene is TRBV6-1, the J gene TRBJ2-1; the match to TRBD2 covers 8 bases. The CDR3 spans 15 residues. V dropped 3 bases and J dropped 8; count of bases not matched to a gene: 9. The germline gives CDR1 MNHNS, CDR2 SASEGT. The chain's CDR3 is CASSEAGLGSHEQFF. CDR3 coding DNA: TGTGCCAGCAGTGAGGCGGGACTAGGATCCCATGAGCAGTTCTTC.

This clonotype has a handful of counts. The rearrangement links TRBV6-5 to TRBJ2-3; a weak D match, TRBD2 (5 bases). The CDR3 length is 14 residues. The germline V gene encodes CDR1 MNHEY and CDR2 SVGAGI. Deletions cut 4 bases from V and 3 bases from J, with 11 bases between. This CDR3 reads CASSSGYSTDTQYF. CDR3 coding DNA: TGTGCCAGCAGTTCGGGATATAGTACAGATACGCAGTATTTT.

In its sample, this clonotype was seen a few times. The chain recombines TRBV20-1 with TRBJ2-2; D is unresolved. This CDR3 region has 13 residues. Germline V gene data show CDR1 as DFQATT and CDR2 as SNEGSKA (reference sequence). The germline V and J ends were trimmed by 3 bases and 4 bases, with 9 bases remaining between them. This chain's CDR3 is CSASVTTTGELFF. DNA for the CDR3: TGCAGTGCTAGTGTCACCACCACCGGGGAGCTGTTTTTT.

In this sample, this clonotype turned up a few times. V gene TRBV20-1 combines with J gene TRBJ2-5, with D perhaps matching TRBD1 or TRBD2 (5 bases each). The V end lost 5 bases, the J end lost 4 bases, and 23 bases lay between the germline ends. The germline V gene has CDR1 DFQATT and CDR2 SNEGSKA (reference sequence). The CDR3 length is 16 residues. Here the CDR3 reads CSASYPGTQGGETQYF. The CDR3, as DNA: TGCAGTGCTTCCTACCCCGGGACCCAGGGTGGAGAGACCCAGTACTTC.

The chain couples TRBV27 to TRBJ2-1, with no clear D. The V and J ends lost 6 bases and 2 bases respectively, with 14 bases between them. Per germline, CDR1 MNHEY and CDR2 SMNVEV (reference sequence). This CDR3 has 15 amino acids. The CDR3 region is CASRGGAGAYNEQFF. The CDR3 DNA follows: TGTGCCAGCAGGGGTGGCGCTGGGGCCTACAATGAGCAGTTCTTC.